This is a list of T cell receptor beta chains from one sample in a study of blood T cell repertoires in COVID-19. The protocol was immunoSEQ multiplex PCR, while the TCRdb copy is restricted to in-frame clones and leaves out a portion. The data show 80,000 to 95,000 clones, with 80% to 90% seen just once and about 15% held by the top ten. The sequencing input was peripheral blood. The receptors stem from a human donor in a cohort sampled during active COVID-19. The CDR3 runs from the conserved cysteine through the conserved F or W. D genes are given only for firm matches. Clone size is given for some rows only: seen once, a few or many times, or a class if the clone is expanded.

D gene: NA; V gene: TRBV6-5; clone size: NA; J gene: TRBJ1-5; CDR3 DNA: TGTGCCAGCAGTTACGGGCCAGGTCAGCCCCAACATTTT; CDR3 protein: CASSYGPGQPQHF
D gene: TRBD1; V gene: TRBV27; clone size: once; J gene: TRBJ2-1; CDR3 DNA: TGTGCCAGCAGTTGGGACAGGGTGGTTGGGAATGAGCAGTTCTTC; CDR3 protein: CASSWDRVVGNEQFF
D gene: NA; V gene: TRBV3-1/TRBV3-2; clone size: NA; J gene: TRBJ1-1; CDR3 DNA: TGTGCCAGCAGCCTGGACAGCTACACTGAAGCTTTCTTT; CDR3 protein: CASSLDSYTEAFF
D gene: TRBD2; V gene: TRBV7-3; clone size: NA; J gene: TRBJ2-2; CDR3 DNA: TGTGCCAGCAGCCGAATGGGCGCGGGGGGGCTTGCCGGGGAGCTGTTTTTT; CDR3 protein: CASSRMGAGGLAGELFF
D gene: NA; V gene: TRBV21-1; clone size: NA; J gene: TRBJ2-5; CDR3 DNA: TGTGCCAGCAGCACCCCCCCGGTGGAGAGAGGTGAGACCCAGTACTTC; CDR3 protein: CASSTPPVERGETQYF
D gene: NA; V gene: TRBV5-5; clone size: once; J gene: TRBJ2-1; CDR3 DNA: TGTGCCAGCAGCCTACGGGACTCCGTGCTAAGCTCCTACAATGAGCAGTTCTTC; CDR3 protein: CASSLRDSVLSSYNEQFF
D gene: TRBD1; V gene: TRBV28; clone size: few; J gene: TRBJ1-6; CDR3 DNA: TGTGCCAGCAGTTTGACAGGGGTTTCACCCCTCCACTTT; CDR3 protein: CASSLTGVSPLHF
D gene: NA; V gene: TRBV28; clone size: NA; J gene: TRBJ1-1; CDR3 DNA: TGTGCCAGCAGTTTAGTAGGCTCTGCGGACACTGAAGCTTTCTTT; CDR3 protein: CASSLVGSADTEAFF
D gene: TRBD1; V gene: TRBV6-2/TRBV6-3; clone size: few; J gene: TRBJ2-2; CDR3 DNA: TGTGCCAGCAGCCATACAGCAGGGGGCGGTTGGGAGCTGTTTTTT; CDR3 protein: CASSHTAGGGWELFF
D gene: NA; V gene: TRBV9; clone size: NA; J gene: TRBJ2-1; CDR3 DNA: TGTGCCAGCAGCGGTGAAACAGGGTCCCCACACAATGAGCAGTTCTTC; CDR3 protein: CASSGETGSPHNEQFF
D gene: NA; V gene: TRBV5-1; clone size: NA; J gene: TRBJ2-1; CDR3 DNA: TGCGCCAGCAGCTTGGCCTCGGGCCGTGGGCGGGGCCCCAATGAGCAGTTCTTC; CDR3 protein: CASSLASGRGRGPNEQFF
D gene: NA; V gene: TRBV15; clone size: NA; J gene: TRBJ2-1; CDR3 DNA: TGTGCCACCAGCAGAGATCGGGGGAGCTCCTACAATGAGCAGTTCTTC; CDR3 protein: CATSRDRGSSYNEQFF
D gene: TRBD1; V gene: TRBV3-1/TRBV3-2; clone size: NA; J gene: TRBJ1-1; CDR3 DNA: TGTGCCAGCAGCCAGACCGGACAGGGCTTTGCTTTCTTT; CDR3 protein: CASSQTGQGFAFF
D gene: NA; V gene: TRBV5-1; clone size: NA; J gene: TRBJ2-7; CDR3 DNA: TGCGCCAGCAGCTTGGAGGGGCCCTTCGGGGAGCAGTACTTC; CDR3 protein: CASSLEGPFGEQYF
D gene: NA; V gene: TRBV27; clone size: NA; J gene: TRBJ2-2; CDR3 DNA: TGTGCCAGCAGTCCACAGGACATGGGGCCCGGGGAGCTGTTTTTT; CDR3 protein: CASSPQDMGPGELFF
D gene: TRBD2; V gene: TRBV27; clone size: NA; J gene: TRBJ2-3; CDR3 DNA: TGTGCCAGTATGATTTTGGCTAGCGGGTCTCAGCGGGATACGCAGTATTTT; CDR3 protein: CASMILASGSQRDTQYF
D gene: TRBD1; V gene: TRBV9; clone size: NA; J gene: TRBJ2-3; CDR3 DNA: TGTGCCAGCAGCGTAGAGGGACAGACCACAGATACGCAGTATTTT; CDR3 protein: CASSVEGQTTDTQYF
D gene: NA; V gene: TRBV3-1/TRBV3-2; clone size: NA; J gene: TRBJ1-2; CDR3 DNA: TGTGCCAGCAGCCAAGCCGGCGGAGCTAACTATGGCTACACCTTC; CDR3 protein: CASSQAGGANYGYTF
D gene: NA; V gene: TRBV5-5; clone size: NA; J gene: TRBJ2-7; CDR3 DNA: TGTGCCAGCAGCTTTGGTGTGGGCGCGAATTACGAGCAGTACTTC; CDR3 protein: CASSFGVGANYEQYF
D gene: TRBD2; V gene: TRBV5-1; clone size: NA; J gene: TRBJ2-1; CDR3 DNA: TGCGCCAGCAGGAGGCTAGCGGGGGGTTCTTACAATGAGCAGTTCTTC; CDR3 protein: CASRRLAGGSYNEQFF
D gene: NA; V gene: TRBV28; clone size: NA; J gene: TRBJ1-4; CDR3 DNA: TGTGCCAGCGGGGGGGAAAAACTGTTTTTT; CDR3 protein: CASGGEKLFF
D gene: NA; V gene: TRBV28; clone size: NA; J gene: TRBJ2-1; CDR3 DNA: TGTGCCAGCAGTACAGGGGGGGTAATCAATGAGCAGTTCTTC; CDR3 protein: CASSTGGVINEQFF
D gene: NA; V gene: TRBV27; clone size: NA; J gene: TRBJ2-7; CDR3 DNA: TGTGCCAGCCGCTACGGGATACTCTCCTCCTACGAGCAGTACTTC; CDR3 protein: CASRYGILSSYEQYF
D gene: TRBD2; V gene: TRBV7-9; clone size: NA; J gene: TRBJ2-3; CDR3 DNA: TGTGCCAGCAGCTCTCGGACTAGCGGGCCCGGGGATACGCAGTATTTT; CDR3 protein: CASSSRTSGPGDTQYF
D gene: NA; V gene: TRBV9; clone size: once; J gene: TRBJ1-1; CDR3 DNA: TGTGCCAGCAGCGTAGGTGCAGGCACTGAAGCTTTCTTT; CDR3 protein: CASSVGAGTEAFF
D gene: TRBD1; V gene: TRBV24-1; clone size: NA; J gene: TRBJ1-5; CDR3 DNA: TGTGCCACCAGTGATTCCGGGACAGCTCGCAATCAGCCCCAGCATTTT; CDR3 protein: CATSDSGTARNQPQHF
D gene: NA; V gene: TRBV6-5; clone size: NA; J gene: TRBJ1-1; CDR3 DNA: TGTGCCAGCAGTCCACAGGCGGGGTTGGGGACTGAAGCTTTCTTT; CDR3 protein: CASSPQAGLGTEAFF
D gene: NA; V gene: TRBV7-7; clone size: NA; J gene: TRBJ2-5; CDR3 DNA: TGTGCTAGCAGCTTAGGACTCTCACGCGAGACCCAGTACTTC; CDR3 protein: CASSLGLSRETQYF
D gene: NA; V gene: TRBV7-3; clone size: NA; J gene: TRBJ2-1; CDR3 DNA: TGTGCCAGCAGCGCGGAGGGTGAGCAGTTCTTC; CDR3 protein: CASSAEGEQFF
D gene: NA; V gene: TRBV7-9; clone size: NA; J gene: TRBJ2-1; CDR3 DNA: TGTGCCAGCAGCTTAGCGCGGCTATACGATGAGCAGTTCTTC; CDR3 protein: CASSLARLYDEQFF
D gene: TRBD1; V gene: TRBV2; clone size: NA; J gene: TRBJ2-7; CDR3 DNA: TGTGCCAGCAGTGAATGGGGGACAGATTACGAGCAGTACTTC; CDR3 protein: CASSEWGTDYEQYF
D gene: NA; V gene: TRBV5-1; clone size: NA; J gene: TRBJ2-1; CDR3 DNA: TGCGCCAGCAAGGAAGGAGGGATGGCCTACAATGAGCAGTTCTTC; CDR3 protein: CASKEGGMAYNEQFF
D gene: NA; V gene: TRBV5-1; clone size: NA; J gene: TRBJ1-3; CDR3 DNA: TGCGCCAGCAGCTTGTCTGGTGCAGGGGATCTTGGAGGAAACACCATATATTTT; CDR3 protein: CASSLSGAGDLGGNTIYF
D gene: NA; V gene: TRBV5-1; clone size: NA; J gene: TRBJ1-6; CDR3 DNA: TGCGCCAGCAGCCCGGATGGACAGAAGATACATAATTCACCCCTCCACTTT; CDR3 protein: CASSPDGQKIHNSPLHF
D gene: NA; V gene: TRBV2; clone size: NA; J gene: TRBJ1-2; CDR3 DNA: TGTGCCAGCTGGGACATTAGGGATCCCTATGGCTACACCTTC; CDR3 protein: CASWDIRDPYGYTF